These T cell receptor beta chains were read from a single sample in a study of shared clonotypes between healthy human individuals. Libraries were prepared by immunoSEQ multiplex PCR; TCRdb keeps only in-frame clonotypes and omits some of them. The data hold about a million clones, with 65% to 80% observed a single time. Sequences were obtained from memory CD4+ T cells sorted from blood. The receptors here all came from a man between 18 and 29 years old in good health. CDR3s include the opening cysteine and the closing phenylalanine or tryptophan. A D gene is named only where the DNA matches it firmly. Expanded clones are given a class, and other clones once, few, many or no size at all.

clone_size j_call v_call d_call cdr3_nt cdr3_aa
. TRBJ2-1 TRBV12-5 TRBD2 TGTGCTAGTGGTTTGCTCACCGACGGACTAGCTGCCCGGGAGCAGTTCTTC CASGLLTDGLAAREQFF
. TRBJ1-4 TRBV7-9 . TGTGCCAGCAGCCCCTTCGGGTCAGTAAGGGGTGAAAAACTGTTTTTT CASSPFGSVRGEKLFF
. TRBJ2-1 TRBV18 TRBD2 TGTGCCAGCTCACCGCGCGGGACTAGCGGGGGGAGCCCAGACAATGAGCAGTTCTTC CASSPRGTSGGSPDNEQFF
. TRBJ1-3 TRBV15 . TGTGCCACCAGCAGGGGGGGATCTGGAAACACCATATATTTT CATSRGGSGNTIYF
few TRBJ1-5 TRBV19 TRBD1 TGTGCCAGTCGAGACAGGGGAATTAGCAATCAGCCCCAGCATTTT CASRDRGISNQPQHF
. TRBJ2-3 TRBV28 . TGTGCCAGCAGACCTGCGGGTGGTACAGATACGCAGTATTTT CASRPAGGTDTQYF
. TRBJ1-5 TRBV28 TRBD1 TGTGCCAGCAGTTTACCGGGACAGGGGAATCAGCCCCAGCATTTT CASSLPGQGNQPQHF
. TRBJ2-7 TRBV6-6 TRBD2 TGTGCCAGCACCGCTTTTCCACGGGGGGTCTCCTACGAGCAGTACTTC CASTAFPRGVSYEQYF
. TRBJ1-3 TRBV28 . TGTGCCAGCAGTTTGAAAGCGAAGCTCTCTGGAAACACCATATATTTT CASSLKAKLSGNTIYF
. TRBJ2-2 TRBV7-9 TRBD2 TGTGCCAGCAGCCCCTTAGACCCTACTAGCGCCGGGGAGCTGTTTTTT CASSPLDPTSAGELFF
. TRBJ2-3 TRBV5-1 TRBD2 TGCGCCAGCAGCTTGGATCTAGCGGGGGCGTCCGATACGCAGTATTTT CASSLDLAGASDTQYF
. TRBJ2-5 TRBV30 TRBD1 TGTGCCTGGAGTGTGGACAGGGGGCAAGAGACCCAGTACTTC CAWSVDRGQETQYF
once TRBJ2-1 TRBV4-3 TRBD2 TGCGCCAGCAGTCCACAATTGTTAGCGGGAATCAATGAGCAGTTCTTC CASSPQLLAGINEQFF
. TRBJ2-6 TRBV5-6 . TGTGCCAGCAGCCTGGGACATAACTCTGGGGCCAACGTCCTGACTTTC CASSLGHNSGANVLTF
many TRBJ1-5 TRBV27 . TGTGCCAGCAGCCCAAGGGGCGGGAATCAGCCCCAGCATTTT CASSPRGGNQPQHF
. TRBJ2-4 TRBV7-2 . TGTGCCAGCAGCTTAAAATCGCTAGGCTCGGTCATTCAGTACTTC CASSLKSLGSVIQYF
. TRBJ2-3 TRBV7-8 TRBD2 TGTGCCAGCAGCTTAGCGGGCGGGAGGGCCGGGGATACGCAGTATTTT CASSLAGGRAGDTQYF
many TRBJ2-2 TRBV14 . TGTGCCAGCAGCTGCAACAGGGTCAGCGGGGAGCTGTTTTTT CASSCNRVSGELFF
few TRBJ1-1 TRBV29-1 . TGCAGCGTTTGGACGCTGGGGGAAGCTTTCTTT CSVWTLGEAFF
. TRBJ2-7 TRBV5-4 . TGTGCCAGCAGCCCCCCGCTTAGTAACGAGCAGTACTTC CASSPPLSNEQYF
. TRBJ1-4 TRBV27 . TGTGCCAGCAGTCCCCTCCTACAGTCTAATGAAAAACTGTTTTTT CASSPLLQSNEKLFF
once TRBJ2-5 TRBV5-1 . TGCGCCAGCAGCGACCAGGGAGTTCCGGGGGAGCAGTACTTC CASSDQGVPGEQYF
. TRBJ2-5 TRBV7-3 TRBD1 TGTGCCAGCAGCTTAACGTCCACAGGGGCAGAGACCCAGTACTTC CASSLTSTGAETQYF
. TRBJ2-7 TRBV6-1 TRBD2 TGTGCCAGCAGTGAAGCCCTAGCGGGAGAGTACTACGAGCAGTACTTC CASSEALAGEYYEQYF
. TRBJ2-3 TRBV11-2 . TGTGCCAGCAGCTTAGCGGGACCTAGCACAGATACGCAGTATTTT CASSLAGPSTDTQYF
. TRBJ2-2 TRBV9 . TGTGCCAGCAGCCCCCTCCCCCTGGGTCTGGCGGGAACCGGGGAGCTGTTTTTT CASSPLPLGLAGTGELFF
. TRBJ2-3 TRBV7-9 . TGTGCCAGCAGCTATCAGACAGATACGCAGTATTTT CASSYQTDTQYF
once TRBJ2-3 TRBV5-6 TRBD2 TGTGCCAGCAGCCAATACACTAGCGGGACTCGGGATACGCAGTATTTT CASSQYTSGTRDTQYF